Below, 27 T cell receptor beta chains from the same sample are listed, as sequenced in a study of neoadjuvant anti-PD-1 for oral cavity cancer. TCRdb's table, derived via immunoSEQ multiplex PCR, lists solely in-frame clones and lacks some. The table shows about 68,000 clones, with around 84% occurring only once. Time point denoted: after neoadjuvant nivolumab, at surgical resection. The sequences come from PBMCs, collected after nivolumab (anti-PD-1) treatment. These receptors came from a person between 35 and 79 years old with oral cavity squamous cell carcinoma.

The genes are TRBV7-9 and TRBJ2-1, with no clear D. V was cut by 4 bases and J by 7 bases, with 8 bases left in between. Germline CDR1 reads SEHNR; CDR2 reads FQNEAQ (reference sequence). The CDR3 has 12 residues. CDR3 DNA sequence: TGTGCCAGCAGCTCGGCGAATAATGAGCAGTTCTTC. Encoded protein: CASSSANNEQFF.

This chain links TRBV5-6 with TRBJ1-2; unclear D gene. The CDR3 is made up of 15 amino acids. Germline V gives CDR1 SGHDT, CDR2 YYEEEE. V was pared by 1 base and J by 6 bases, with 16 bases between. The CDR3 reads CASSLNPRGLNGYTF. CDR3 sequence (DNA): TGTGCCAGCAGCTTGAATCCCCGAGGGCTCAATGGCTACACCTTC.

This sequence joins TRBV6-1 and TRBJ2-5; D might be TRBD1 or TRBD2, each matching 5 bases. CDR1 and CDR2 (germline): MNHNS, SASEGT. Trimming pared 10 bases from V and 0 bases from J, leaving 15 bases between. This CDR3 has 14 residues. The CDR3 sequence: CATKLGTNQETQYF. The CDR3 bases are TGTGCCACCAAGCTCGGGACGAACCAAGAGACCCAGTACTTC.

The chain employs TRBV7-3 and TRBJ2-5; TRBD1 agrees at 8 bases. CDR3 size: 14 residues. Trimming at V came to 5 bases and at J to 4 bases, leaving 6 bases not matched to a gene. Germline CDR1 is SGHTA and CDR2 is FQGTGA. As DNA, the CDR3 is TGTGCCAGCAGCACCCGGACAGGGTCAGAGACCCAGTACTTC. This encodes CASSTRTGSETQYF.

V gene TRBV30 combines with J gene TRBJ2-5; no clear D. This CDR3 is 11 amino acids long. Germline CDR1 is GTSNPN and CDR2 is SVGIG (reference sequence). The germline V and J ends were trimmed by 8 bases and 4 bases, with 11 bases remaining between them. This CDR3 reads CATGWGETQYF. CDR3 nucleotides: TGTGCCACTGGTTGGGGAGAGACCCAGTACTTC.

This rearrangement joins TRBV9 to TRBJ1-2; 7 bases agree with TRBD1. The trim removed 4 bases at V and 2 bases at J, leaving 11 bases unmatched. This CDR3 has 16 amino acids. CDR1 is SGDLS, CDR2 YYNGEE, per germline. Written as DNA, the CDR3 is TGTGCCAGCAGCCCTCGGTTAGGGACAGAAAACTATGGCTACACCTTC. Translating gives CASSPRLGTENYGYTF.

This chain links TRBV19 with TRBJ2-1, with D possibly TRBD1 on 6 matching bases. The CDR3 runs to 16 residues. Trimming removed 6 bases at V and 6 bases at J, with 21 bases between. From germline, CDR1 is LNHDA and CDR2 SQIVND (reference sequence). CDR3 region: CASSSWWNSRGNEQFF. The CDR3 nucleotides are TGTGCCAGTAGCTCCTGGTGGAATAGCAGGGGCAATGAGCAGTTCTTC.

The chain uses TRBV4-1 and TRBJ2-5; 11 nucleotides align to TRBD2. The CDR3 runs 16 residues. Germline lookup yields CDR1 MGHRA and CDR2 YSYEKL. Trimming cost V 0 bases and J 4 bases; bases outside gene matches: 4. In DNA form, the CDR3 reads TGCGCCAGCAGCCAAGATCGTAGCGGGGGGGGAGAGACCCAGTACTTC. Protein: CASSQDRSGGGETQYF.

This clone has only one observation. This chain joins TRBV11-1 and TRBJ2-3; 10 bases are a match to TRBD2. The V and J ends lost 8 bases and 3 bases, in that order; junction bases with no gene match: 8. Germline lookup yields CDR1 SGHAT and CDR2 FQDESV (reference sequence). The CDR3 loop spans 15 amino acids. Here the CDR3 DNA reads TGTGCCAGCTCTCCGGGACTAGCGTGGACAGATACGCAGTATTTT. Amino acid sequence: CASSPGLAWTDTQYF.

CDR3 nucleotide sequence: TGTGCCAGCAGTGACTTTTTACAGGGTCAAAATCAGCCCCAGCATTTT. Its translation: CASSDFLQGQNQPQHF. The V and J genes are TRBV6-4 and TRBJ1-5, with TRBD1 as a possible D gene (6 bases). V lost 1 base to trimming and J lost 4 bases, with 14 bases between them. The CDR3 loop spans 16 amino acids. CDR1 and CDR2 (germline): MRHNA, SNTAGT.

This clone was observed a single time. The chain recombines TRBV10-1 with TRBJ1-1; 10 bases align to TRBD1. The CDR3 spans 15 residues. V shed 4 bases and J 6 bases; nucleotides not matched to a gene: 8. Per the germline V gene, CDR1 is WNHNN and CDR2 is SYGVQD (reference sequence). CDR3 sequence: CASSGSGTGDAEAFF. CDR3 DNA: TGCGCCAGCAGTGGCTCCGGGACAGGGGATGCTGAAGCTTTCTTT.

The chain joins TRBV5-1 to TRBJ1-5, with unresolved D. V was cut by 5 bases and J by 2 bases, with 29 bases left in between. Looked up from germline, CDR1 is SGHRS and CDR2 is YFSETQ. This CDR3 has 20 residues. CDR3 loop: CASRSPSRHGPARGNQPQHF. The CDR3 DNA sequence: TGCGCCAGCAGGTCCCCCTCCAGACACGGGCCGGCGAGGGGCAATCAGCCCCAGCATTTT.

The chain couples TRBV10-2 to TRBJ2-7; D is undetermined. This CDR3 is built from 15 residues. The germline V gene has CDR1 WSHSY and CDR2 SAAADI. V was pared by 3 bases and J by 2 bases, with 14 bases between. This chain's CDR3 is CASSDPGHGTYEQYF. CDR3 DNA sequence: TGCGCCAGCAGTGACCCGGGCCACGGCACCTACGAGCAGTACTTC.

This chain connects TRBV27 to TRBJ2-7, with D possibly called TRBD1 or TRBD2 (5 bases each). V lost 3 bases to trimming and J lost 7 bases, with 22 bases between them. The V gene's germline CDR1 is MNHEY and CDR2 SMNVEV (reference sequence). The CDR3 extends over 16 amino acids. DNA of the CDR3: TGTGCCAGCAGTTTTGACCGTGCCGGGGCAATGAGGGAGCAGTACTTC. Translation gives CASSFDRAGAMREQYF.

The chain has TRBV5-5 and TRBJ2-7, with D possibly being TRBD1 or TRBD2 (7 bases each). In germline, CDR1 is SGHKS, CDR2 YYEKEE (reference sequence). V lost 3 bases to trimming and J lost 5 bases, with 21 bases between them. This CDR3 contains 16 residues. The DNA of the CDR3 is TGTGCCAGCAGCTACCCCCGAGGGGGCGCGGGGGACGAGCAGTACTTC. Translating it yields CASSYPRGGAGDEQYF.

The sample holds one count of this clone. Here the CDR3 reads CAISESGRQNNEQFF. CDR3 DNA sequence: TGTGCCATCAGTGAGTCGGGGCGCCAGAACAATGAGCAGTTCTTC. This sequence joins TRBV10-3 and TRBJ2-1, with D possibly TRBD1 on 5 matching bases. The CDR3 runs to 15 residues. V lost 0 bases and J lost 5, with 11 bases in between. Germline CDR1 is ENHRY and CDR2 is SYGVKD.

This chain joins TRBV6-5 and TRBJ1-2; D may be TRBD1 (6 bases). CDR3 length: 14 amino acids. V lost 2 bases, J lost 4 bases, and 11 bases lay in between. Germline assignment: CDR1 MNHEY and CDR2 SVGAGI. The CDR3 DNA follows: TGTGCCAGCAGTTACGGGAAGGGGGGCTATGGCTACACCTTC. Translation gives CASSYGKGGYGYTF.

This chain uses TRBV5-1 with TRBJ1-1; the D is unclear. In germline, CDR1 is SGHRS, CDR2 YFSETQ. The CDR3 consists of 17 residues. V was trimmed by 3 bases and J by 3 bases, leaving 21 bases between them. CDR3 nucleotides: TGCGCCAGCAGCTCCCACCTCGGTGGGCGCTTAGACACTGAAGCTTTCTTT. Translated: CASSSHLGGRLDTEAFF.

The gene calls are TRBV29-1 and TRBJ1-1, with D maybe TRBD1 (5 bases). The ends were cut back, 4 bases at V and 3 bases at J, with 15 bases in the middle. The CDR3 runs 14 residues. Germline-derived CDR1 and CDR2 are SQVTM and ANQGSEA. In nucleotides, the CDR3 is TGCAGCGTTGGGGGCCGTTTAGCGGACACTGAAGCTTTCTTT. This gives the protein CSVGGRLADTEAFF.

The chain links TRBV29-1 to TRBJ2-5; D may be TRBD2 (5 bases). The V gene lost 1 base and the J gene lost 7 bases, with 10 bases spanning the gap. The length of the CDR3 is 12 residues. Germline V CDR1 and CDR2: SQVTM, ANQGSEA. The CDR3 nucleotides are TGCAGCGTTGAAGGGCTCGAGGGGACCCAGTACTTC. This encodes CSVEGLEGTQYF. The full variable domain, completed using reference TRBV29-1 and TRBJ2-5, is SAVISQKPSRDICQRGTSLTIQCQVDSQVTMMFWYRQQPGQSLTLIATANQGSEATYESGFVIDKFPISRPNLTFSTLTVSNMSPEDSSIYLCSVEGLEGTQYFGPGTRLLVL.

This clone appeared a single time. The chain uses TRBV6-5 and TRBJ2-7; D remains ambiguous. CDR1 MNHEY and CDR2 SVGAGI come from the germline V gene. This CDR3 is 14 amino acids long. Between the trimmed V and J ends, which lost 6 bases and 2 bases, there was a span of 14 bases. The CDR3 nucleotides are TGTGCCAGCAGCCTTAGTACTGGGCCCTACGAGCAGTACTTC. It is translated as CASSLSTGPYEQYF.

The chain is built from TRBV5-1 and TRBJ2-1; the D gene is possibly TRBD2 (6 bases). Germline V lookup: CDR1 SGHRS, CDR2 YFSETQ. The CDR3 spans 14 residues. V was shortened by 3 bases and J by 5 bases, with 12 bases between the two germline ends. As DNA, the CDR3 is TGCGCCAGCAGCTCTCCTCGCGGGGACAATGAGCAGTTCTTC. It codes for CASSSPRGDNEQFF.

The chain links TRBV2 to TRBJ1-5; D may be TRBD1 (5 bases). Germline V gene lookup returns CDR1 SNHLY and CDR2 FYNNEI. The length of the CDR3 is 15 residues. V lost 8 bases and J lost 4, with 18 bases in between. The CDR3 nucleotides read TGTGCCAGCTTAAGGGGACCTACCCCAAATCAGCCCCAGCATTTT. Residues: CASLRGPTPNQPQHF.

The chain couples TRBV28 to TRBJ1-3; D call uncertain. Deletions cut 6 bases from V and 1 base from J, with 16 bases between. The CDR3 has 16 residues. Germline V gene sequence: CDR1 MDHEN, CDR2 SYDVKM. The CDR3 reads CASRSLGGFSGNTIYF. In nucleotides, the CDR3 is TGTGCCAGCAGATCCCTTGGCGGCTTTTCTGGAAACACCATATATTTT.

This clone has just a few counts. The chain uses TRBV28 and TRBJ2-7; D unresolved. This CDR3 has 12 residues. Trimming stripped 6 bases from V and 4 bases from J, with 10 bases between. Germline lookup yields CDR1 MDHEN and CDR2 SYDVKM. The CDR3 region has the DNA TGTGCCAGCAGCTCCGGGCTATACGAGCAGTACTTC. Translated, it gives CASSSGLYEQYF. The full variable domain, completed using reference TRBV28 and TRBJ2-7, is DVKVTQSSRYLVKRTGEKVFLECVQDMDHENMFWYRQDPGLGLRLIYFSYDVKMKEKGDIPEGYSVSREKKERFSLILESASTNQTSMYLCASSSGLYEQYFGPGTRLTVT.

The V call is TRBV7-9, the J call TRBJ2-1; 11 bases match TRBD2. Germline CDR1 SEHNR, CDR2 FQNEAQ (reference sequence). This CDR3 comprises 15 residues. The ends lost 4 bases at V and 8 bases at J; junction bases unmatched: 7. Here the CDR3 DNA reads TGTGCCAGCAGCTACACTAGCGGGAGATCGGATGAGCAGTTCTTC. It yields the protein CASSYTSGRSDEQFF. The complete variable domain, with remaining parts taken from reference TRBV7-9 and TRBJ2-1, reads DTGVSQNPRHKITKRGQNVTFRCDPISEHNRLYWYRQTLGQGPEFLTYFQNEAQLEKSRLLSDRFSAERPKGSFSTLEIQRTEQGDSAMYLCASSYTSGRSDEQFFGPGTRLTVL.

V is TRBV27 and J is TRBJ2-1; 10 positions agree with TRBD1. In germline, CDR1 is MNHEY, CDR2 SMNVEV (reference sequence). V lost 8 bases, J lost 7 bases, and 11 bases stayed unmatched. This CDR3 region has 15 residues. This CDR3 is CASARQGAVENEQFF. In nucleotides, the CDR3 is TGTGCCAGCGCACGACAGGGGGCTGTAGAGAATGAGCAGTTCTTC.